This section outlines one TCR beta chain sequence together with its context. There is no known antigen for this receptor. Nothing much larger sits one base from this clone, and base qualities are not available. One collaborating source in Seattle enrolled patients during active infection and followed them longitudinally through the course of disease. Whole blood was collected in K2EDTA tubes by collaborating institutions according to the institutions' own protocols. Collaborator samples were shipped for TCRbeta analysis as frozen whole blood, isolated PBMCs, or DNA extracted from either sample type. The entry originates in a study of blood T cell repertoires in COVID-19 (dated by TCRdb to the early 2020s). Describing the broader study: Collaborator samples came from the United States, Italy and Spain and covered acute and convalescent phases of COVID-19. The prospective study material was composed of cDNA or gDNA derived from T cells, B-cell-depleted T cells, or PBMCs. Deeply sampled blood TCRbeta repertoires from subjects exposed to, actively infected with, or recovered from COVID-19 were included in the dataset. The repertoires were released in a freely available public database intended as a resource for research on the immune response to SARS-CoV-2. Samples came from the ongoing ImmuneRACE study (first 160 participants) plus 1,254 subjects from 6 global collaborators. The sample metadata nearly always contained a de-identified subject ID, COVID-19 status, age in years and sex. Where available, HLA class I and class II types were taken from metadata supplied by the sample provider and were not determined by assay-based typing. Beyond this particular receptor, the publication reports: The quantity of clinical and demographic metadata differed by source and by participant and was supplied without curation.

The CDR3 runs 13 residues from the cysteine to the phenylalanine. Of the read, only the CDR3 DNA is kept; its 39 bases are in frame from base 1. Unmatched junction bases come to 13, with V trimmed by 10 bases and J by 8 bases. Per the germline V gene (reference sequence), LNHDA is the CDR1 and SQIVND is the CDR2. TCRbeta CDR3 regions were amplified from genomic DNA by means of the immunoSEQ Assay, a bias-controlled multiplex PCR. The authors processed their data as follows. The number of nucleated cells in each sample was estimated from the amplification of reference gene primers within the assay. To quantify the absolute abundance of each unique TCRbeta CDR3 rearrangement, sequence reads were collapsed and filtered. For each sample, productive Simpson clonality was calculated as the square root of Simpson's diversity index over productive rearrangements. TCRdb provides this immuneACCESS table in a form limited to in-frame rearrangements. Some clones are lacking; in checked studies, under half of them reflect an unresolved V gene, and why the rest are absent is not known. The V and J calls and clone size come from that table; D and trimming were worked out from the DNA. This sample gives about 49,000 clones in total; 85% to 95% of them show up just once. The leading ten clones occupy around 1% of the sample.

Recombination joined TRBV19 with TRBJ1-2; TRBD1 aligns with 7 central bases. The receptor's source is a man aged 55 to 69 with COVID-19, enrolled during active disease. The specimen was peripheral blood. The DNA is TGTGCCACTCGCTTAGGGACAGTGGGCGGCTACACCTTC. This codes for CATRLGTVGGYTF.